This T cell receptor (beta chain) was captured by sequencing in a study of tumor and adjacent non-tumor tissue in lung cancer (dated by TCRdb to about 2018). The study in broad terms: Of the cohort, eleven to twelve patients had adenocarcinoma, 2 had squamous cell carcinoma and 1 had small cell lung cancer. The approximately 15 enrolled patients, of whom 10 were men and 5 were women, were aged roughly 31 to 80 years and were diagnosed with TNM stage I to III disease. In total, sequencing yielded fewer than 150 million productive TCRbeta reads, which works out to an average of about 4.17 million reads per sample. The study compared bulk TCRbeta repertoires from lung tumor tissue and matched distant non-tumor lung tissue of approximately 14 lung cancer patients. TCRbeta CDR3 sequencing was performed on fewer than 35 paired specimens, with one tumor sample and one normal lung sample collected per patient.

From its cysteine to its phenylalanine, the CDR3 spans 18 amino acids. CDR3 DNA is the only sequence kept; it has 54 bases, read in frame from the first base. Via the germline V gene, CDR1 is LGHNA and CDR2 YNFKEQ. Trimming removed 2 bases from V and 2 bases from J, leaving 22 bases between the germline ends. RNA was isolated from bulk unsorted tissue, and RNA quality was assessed with a NanoDrop ND-1000 and an Agilent 2100. Newly diagnosed lung cancer patients without prior chemotherapy who had been admitted for thoracic surgery in China between August and November 2014 were enrolled as donors. Patients who had received previous radiotherapy or chemotherapy, or who had another concurrent cancer, were excluded from the study. Surgical tissue pieces of roughly 1-2 cm3 were preserved in RNAlater solution and were kept at -80 degrees C until use. Comment on this clonotype: Its binding antigen is unknown. Base qualities are not at hand, and no much larger clone is one base apart.

General study outcomes and caveats: Tumor tissue showed significantly greater TCR diversity (inverse Simpson) than normal lung tissue (431.37 vs 166.20, P = 0.0075, Mann-Whitney U test). Peripheral blood was not sequenced, so blood TCRbeta repertoires were not examined in the lung cancer patients of the study. A significantly larger cumulative share of the repertoire was made up by the top 100 clones in normal lung than in tumor tissue. The methods do not name the sequencing platform or mention unique molecular identifiers. Only approximately 16 patients were included in the cohort, and the need for larger samples and more detailed clinical data was noted by the authors. Significantly higher TCR diversity was found in younger patients, and higher tumor TCR diversity was associated with shorter overall and disease-free survival.

Library generation was performed with multiplex PCR. Sequencer: Illumina HiSeq 2500. TCRbeta libraries were constructed through three rounds of nested PCR with primers (Table S4) according to protocols adapted from ARM-PCR. Before sequencing, PCR products in the 200-500 bp range were cut out of the gel and cleaned up using the QIAquick gel extraction kit. For the original study's pipeline: Reads were cleaned with Trimmomatic, merged with FLASH into complete CDR3 sequences, and assigned to V(D)J germline segments with MiTCR. VDJtools was used to compute clonal diversity as the inverse Simpson's index. In-frame sequences without a premature stop codon were defined as productive reads. The raw public data were reprocessed by TCRdb itself: fastp quality trimming at Q25, MiXCR clonotype calling, in-frame beta chains only. Each entry merges the rows of one CDR3 protein and shows their most common DNA and genes. The V and J calls here are based on TCRdb, not the publication. The table for this sample lists 75,000 to 95,000 distinct CDR3 sequences; approximately 77% of them were counted only once. The top ten hold 8.5% to 10% of the sample.

The sequencing sample was made of lung tumor tissue. The chain uses TRBV4-2 and TRBJ2-7; the D gene may be TRBD1 or TRBD2, since each aligns over 5 bases. The TCR comes from a woman aged 40 to 55 with non-small cell lung cancer. CDR3 protein: CASSQNYASRAATYEQYF. The nucleotide sequence reads as follows: TGTGCCAGCAGCCAAAATTATGCTAGCAGGGCGGCTACCTACGAGCAGTACTTC.